This record covers a single T cell receptor beta chain. The antigen is not known. These data come from a study of glioma-infiltrating T cells after dendritic cell vaccination. General study points: Survival was not directly related to TCR clonality in these patients. Complete blood and tumor specimen sets were limited to few patients.

Selection required adequate fresh-frozen tumor tissue plus more than two years' survival data. None of the glioblastoma patients had an isocitrate dehydrogenase mutation. Per the germline V gene, CDR1 is MNHNS and CDR2 is SASEGT. The CDR3 length is 14 residues. Trimming pared 7 bases from V and 2 bases from J, leaving 12 bases between. This table comes from immunoSEQ multiplex PCR, and its TCRdb copy is limited to in-frame clones, with some not included. The sample has about 82,000 clones; 80% to 90% are singletons. V is TRBV6-1 and J is TRBJ1-5, with D possibly TRBD1 on 5 matching bases. The TCR comes from a human donor with glioblastoma. Sequencing was performed on blood, taken before dendritic cell vaccination. The CDR3 loop is CASTKGAGNQPQHF. In nucleotides, the CDR3 is TGTGCCAGCACCAAAGGGGCAGGCAATCAGCCCCAGCATTTT.